This T cell receptor beta chain was captured in a study of T cell changes during pregnancy in multiple sclerosis. Using immunoSEQ multiplex PCR, the repertoire was profiled, and TCRdb retains in-frame clones only, with some absent. The sample lists roughly 40,000 clones, roughly 90% seen once, with under 10% in the top ten. The CDR3 loop spans 15 amino acids. Germline V gene data show CDR1 as MGHRA and CDR2 as YSYEKL. V lost 3 bases, J lost 4 bases, and 7 bases stayed unmatched. The TCR was taken from a female donor with multiple sclerosis, enrolled in a pregnancy study. This sample comprised CD8+ T cells from peripheral blood mononuclear cells, obtained before pregnancy. The chain joins TRBV4-1 to TRBJ2-7; 9 positions agree with TRBD1. CDR3 sequence: CASSHETGGVYEQYF. CDR3 DNA sequence: TGCGCCAGCAGCCACGAGACAGGGGGAGTATACGAGCAGTACTTC.